These T cell receptor beta chains were read from a single sample in a study of glioma-infiltrating T cells. TCRdb redid the calling of the multiplex PCR reads with MiXCR, one entry per CDR3 protein. The profile shows a few hundred thousand distinct CDR3 sequences, 41% of them singletons. Sequencing was performed on glioma tissue, nonneoplastic brain tissue, or PBMCs (not recorded which). The source of these receptors is a human donor with low-grade glioma or glioblastoma, undergoing nonglioma brain surgery, or in good health (not recorded which). Both conserved end residues are part of each CDR3. The D gene is left open where the match is weak. Clone size is shown for a subset of rows, as once, few, many or a class of expanded clone.

. | TRBJ2-7 | TRBV4-1 | TRBD1 | TGCGCCAGCAGCCGCCGGGGTCACGGGACAGGGTCCCACGAGCAGTACTTC | CASSRRGHGTGSHEQYF
few | TRBJ2-3 | TRBV20-1 | . | TGCAGTGCTAGTCGCGGGATTACAGATACGCAGTATTTT | CSASRGITDTQYF
. | TRBJ2-3 | TRBV20-1 | TRBD2 | TGCAGTTCTAGCGGGGGGATAAGCACAGATACGCAGTATTTT | CSSSGGISTDTQYF
. | TRBJ2-2 | TRBV28 | TRBD1 | TGTGCCAGCAGGGTAGGGACAGGGAAAGCCGGGGAGCTGTTTTTT | CASRVGTGKAGELFF
. | TRBJ2-3 | TRBV11-2 | TRBD2 | TGTGCCAGCAGCCCCTGCGGGGGTACAGATACGCAGTATTTT | CASSPCGGTDTQYF
once | TRBJ2-7 | TRBV20-1 | TRBD2 | TGCAGTGCTATATTGGCGGGAGGCGTCGAGCAGTACTTC | CSAILAGGVEQYF
. | TRBJ1-1 | TRBV20-1 | . | TGCAGTGCTAGCAGGGTGACCACTGAAGCTTTCTTT | CSASRVTTEAFF
many | TRBJ2-3 | TRBV6-2/TRBV6-3 | . | TGTGCCAGCAAATCAGGGTTAGATACGCAGTATTTT | CASKSGLDTQYF
. | TRBJ1-6 | TRBV20-1 | . | TGCAGTGCTAGAGGAGGGGCGGAAGTCGGAGCAGCCCTCCACTTT | CSARGGAEVGAALHF
many | TRBJ1-5 | TRBV6-2/TRBV6-3 | . | TGTGCCAGCAGTAATGGGCTTGCGGAGCCCCAGCATTTT | CASSNGLAEPQHF
. | TRBJ1-6 | TRBV7-9 | . | TGTGCCAGCAGCGCAAAACAGAGCAACTATAATTCACCCCTCCACTTT | CASSAKQSNYNSPLHF
many | TRBJ2-3 | TRBV4-1 | . | TGCGCCAGCAGCCAACTCCTTGGGACAGATACGCAGTATTTT | CASSQLLGTDTQYF
. | TRBJ2-1 | TRBV4-3 | TRBD2 | TGCGCCAGCAGCCAAGAAGGGTGGGGCGGGAGGAGTCACAATGAGCAGTTCTTC | CASSQEGWGGRSHNEQFF
. | TRBJ1-3 | TRBV4-1 | . | TGCGCCAGCAGCCAAGGACCGACCACTCTCTCTGGAAACACCATATATTTT | CASSQGPTTLSGNTIYF
. | TRBJ2-1 | TRBV4-1 | . | TGCGCCAGCAGTGCTCCAGGGAGAAGGTACAATGAGCAGTTCTTC | CASSAPGRRYNEQFF
few | TRBJ1-2 | TRBV10-3 | TRBD1 | TGTGCCATCAGTGAGTCGGGGGACAGGATTCGCCCAAAGTCCTTC | CAISESGDRIRPKSF
few | TRBJ2-1 | TRBV29-1 | . | TGCAGCTCTACCGGGACCCACCTTGGTAATGAGCAGTTCTTC | CSSTGTHLGNEQFF
. | TRBJ1-5 | TRBV29-1 | . | TGCAGCGTTAAGACGGGGGATAGCAATCAGCCCCAGCATTTT | CSVKTGDSNQPQHF
. | TRBJ2-6 | TRBV4-2 | TRBD1 | TGTGCCAGCAGCCAAGACGGGACAGGGGGCGGTGGGGCCAACGTCCTGACTTTC | CASSQDGTGGGGANVLTF
many | TRBJ2-5 | TRBV20-1 | . | TGCAGTGCTAGAGTGGGGCGTCTAGAGACCCAGTACTTC | CSARVGRLETQYF